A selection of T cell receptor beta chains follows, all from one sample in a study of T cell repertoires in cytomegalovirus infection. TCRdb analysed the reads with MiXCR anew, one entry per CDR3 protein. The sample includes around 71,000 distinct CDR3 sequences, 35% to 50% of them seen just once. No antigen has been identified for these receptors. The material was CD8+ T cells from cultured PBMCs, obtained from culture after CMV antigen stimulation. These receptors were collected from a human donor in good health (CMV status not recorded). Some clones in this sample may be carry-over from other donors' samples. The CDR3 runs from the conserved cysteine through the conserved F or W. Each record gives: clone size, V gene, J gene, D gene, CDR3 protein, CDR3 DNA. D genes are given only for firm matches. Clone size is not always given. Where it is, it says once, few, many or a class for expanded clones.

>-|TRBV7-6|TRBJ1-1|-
CASSLGGRGSRGNTEAFF
TGTGCCAGCAGCTTAGGGGGGCGCGGCAGTCGGGGTAACACTGAAGCTTTCTTT
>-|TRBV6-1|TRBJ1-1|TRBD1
CASSSGQGSDTEAFF
TGTGCCAGCAGTTCCGGACAGGGGTCGGACACTGAAGCTTTCTTT
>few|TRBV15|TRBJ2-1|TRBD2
CATSRSRTSGGGNEQFF
TGTGCCACCAGCAGAAGTAGGACTAGCGGGGGGGGCAATGAGCAGTTCTTC
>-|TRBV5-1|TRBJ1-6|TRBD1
CASSSGTGTEDSPLHF
TGCGCCAGCAGCTCGGGTACCGGGACAGAGGATTCACCCCTCCACTTT
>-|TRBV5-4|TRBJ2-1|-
CASSPAETSSYNEQFF
TGTGCCAGCAGCCCCGCGGAAACAAGCTCCTACAATGAGCAGTTCTTC
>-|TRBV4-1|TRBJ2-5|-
CASSQEQGGETQYF
TGCGCCAGCAGCCAAGAACAGGGGGGGGAGACCCAGTACTTC
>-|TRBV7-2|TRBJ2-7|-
CASSETPAGEEQYF
TGTGCCAGCAGCGAAACCCCGGCCGGGGAAGAGCAGTACTTC
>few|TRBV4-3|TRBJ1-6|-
CASSQEKGVGSPLHF
TGCGCCAGCAGCCAAGAAAAGGGGGTAGGTTCACCCCTCCACTTT
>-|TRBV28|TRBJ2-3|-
CASTQQGGTGSLRTDTQYF
TGTGCCAGCACCCAACAGGGGGGGACAGGAAGCCTCCGCACAGATACGCAGTATTTT
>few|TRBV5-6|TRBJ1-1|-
CASSFGQGPEAFF
TGTGCCAGCAGCTTCGGGCAGGGGCCTGAAGCTTTCTTT
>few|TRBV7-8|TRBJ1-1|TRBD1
CASSQRTGTYNEAFF
TGTGCCAGCAGCCAAAGGACAGGGACGTATAATGAAGCTTTCTTT
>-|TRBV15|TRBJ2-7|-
CATSSDVGYKQYF
TGTGCCACCAGCAGCGACGTGGGTTACAAGCAGTACTTC
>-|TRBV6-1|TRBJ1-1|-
CASTLTGPEAFF
TGTGCCAGCACCTTAACGGGACCTGAAGCTTTCTTT
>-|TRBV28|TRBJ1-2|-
CASSLTPGRVNYGYTF
TGTGCCAGCAGTCTAACTCCGGGACGGGTTAACTATGGCTACACCTTC
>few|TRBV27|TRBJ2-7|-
CASSTGQSEQYF
TGTGCCAGCAGCACCGGACAGTCCGAGCAGTACTTC
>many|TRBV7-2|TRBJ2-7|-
CASSSWPGINEQYF
TGTGCCAGCAGCTCATGGCCCGGAATAAACGAGCAGTACTTC
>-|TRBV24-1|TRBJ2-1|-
CATGIAYNEQFF
TGTGCCACCGGGATAGCCTACAATGAGCAGTTCTTC
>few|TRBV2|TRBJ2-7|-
CASSEVKGVAYEQYF
TGTGCCAGCAGTGAAGTAAAGGGTGTTGCCTACGAGCAGTACTTC
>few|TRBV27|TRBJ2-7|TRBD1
CASSFATGGFYEQYF
TGTGCCAGCAGCTTCGCGACAGGGGGATTCTACGAGCAGTACTTC
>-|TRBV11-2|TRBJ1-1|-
CAIGTDKAFF
TGTGCCATCGGGACCGATAAAGCTTTCTTT
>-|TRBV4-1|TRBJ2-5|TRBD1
CASSQDSMLTGMETQYF
TGCGCCAGCAGCCAAGATTCCATGTTGACAGGGATGGAGACCCAGTACTTC
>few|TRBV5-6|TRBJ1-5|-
CASSPWGGPDSNQPQHF
TGTGCCAGCAGCCCGTGGGGGGGACCGGATAGCAATCAGCCCCAGCATTTT
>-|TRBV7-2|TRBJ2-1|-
CASSYMGGNEQFF
TGTGCCAGCAGCTACATGGGGGGCAATGAGCAGTTCTTC
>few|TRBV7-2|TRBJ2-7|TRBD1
CASSLRTGTGGNEQYF
TGTGCCAGCAGCTTACGTACAGGGACAGGGGGAAACGAGCAGTACTTC
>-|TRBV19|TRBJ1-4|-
CASTGARSNSVGNEKLFF
TGTGCCAGTACCGGCGCCAGGAGCAATTCCGTGGGTAATGAAAAACTGTTTTTT
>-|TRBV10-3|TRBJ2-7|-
CAISEDYEQYF
TGTGCCATCAGTGAGGACTACGAGCAGTACTTC
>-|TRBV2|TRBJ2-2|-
CASVPGRGELFF
TGTGCCAGCGTCCCGGGACGTGGGGAGCTGTTTTTT
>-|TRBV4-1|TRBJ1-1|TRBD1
CASSQTTGAVEAFF
TGCGCCAGCAGCCAAACTACAGGGGCGGTTGAAGCTTTCTTT
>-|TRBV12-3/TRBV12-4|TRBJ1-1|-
CASSLDGTEAFF
TGTGCCAGCAGTTTAGATGGCACTGAAGCTTTCTTT
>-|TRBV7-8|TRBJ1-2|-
CASSLESGLVYGYTF
TGTGCCAGCAGCTTAGAATCGGGGCTTGTCTATGGCTACACCTTC
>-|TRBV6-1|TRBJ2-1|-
CASSDTGFVDEQFF
TGTGCCAGCAGTGATACAGGGTTTGTAGATGAGCAGTTCTTC
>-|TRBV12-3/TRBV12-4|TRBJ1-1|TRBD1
CASSSPHRGLGNTEAFF
TGTGCCAGCAGTTCCCCCCACAGGGGGCTCGGGAACACTGAAGCTTTCTTT
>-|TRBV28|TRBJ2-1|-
CASNHRGGHNEQFF
TGTGCCAGCAACCACAGGGGAGGACACAATGAGCAGTTCTTC
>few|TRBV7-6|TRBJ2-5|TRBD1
CASSFGTGGKETQYF
TGTGCTAGCAGCTTCGGGACAGGGGGAAAAGAGACCCAGTACTTC
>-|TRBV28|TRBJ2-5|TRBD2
CASGGGAAGETQYF
TGTGCCAGCGGCGGGGGGGCCGCCGGAGAGACCCAGTACTTC
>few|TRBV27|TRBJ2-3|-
CASSVWGLATDTQYF
TGTGCCAGCAGCGTTTGGGGCTTAGCAACAGATACGCAGTATTTT
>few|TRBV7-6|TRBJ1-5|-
CASSSPGGAQPQHF
TGTGCCAGCAGCTCCCCGGGGGGGGCTCAGCCCCAGCATTTT
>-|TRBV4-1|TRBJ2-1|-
CASSPPLGSWSYNEQFF
TGCGCCAGCAGCCCCCCTCTAGGTAGCTGGTCCTACAATGAGCAGTTCTTC
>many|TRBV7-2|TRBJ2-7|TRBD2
CASSPYGLAYEQYF
TGTGCCAGCAGCCCATATGGACTAGCCTACGAGCAGTACTTC
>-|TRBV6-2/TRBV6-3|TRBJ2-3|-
CASSLLAGGTDTQYF
TGTGCCAGCAGCCTTTTGGCAGGTGGGACAGATACGCAGTATTTT
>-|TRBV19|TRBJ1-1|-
CASSWGGPNTEAFF
TGTGCCAGTAGCTGGGGAGGGCCGAACACTGAAGCTTTCTTT
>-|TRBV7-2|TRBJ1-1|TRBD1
CASSLGQGDAFF
TGTGCCAGCAGCCTAGGACAGGGGGACGCTTTCTTT
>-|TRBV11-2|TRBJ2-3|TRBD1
CASSLRSGTGRGVSTDTQYF
TGTGCCAGCAGCTTACGGTCCGGGACAGGCAGAGGGGTTAGCACAGATACGCAGTATTTT
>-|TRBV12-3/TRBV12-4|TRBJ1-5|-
CASRLYLGTVGSQPQHF
TGTGCCAGCAGACTTTATCTGGGGACGGTCGGGAGTCAGCCCCAGCATTTT
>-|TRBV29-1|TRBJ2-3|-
CSVGGGNTDTQYF
TGCAGCGTTGGAGGCGGGAACACAGATACGCAGTATTTT
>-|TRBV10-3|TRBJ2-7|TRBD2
CAIRATNAGVTYEQYF
TGTGCCATCAGGGCCACCAACGCGGGGGTGACCTACGAGCAGTACTTC
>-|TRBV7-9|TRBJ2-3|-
CASTPPPGIGDTQYF
TGTGCCAGCACCCCGCCACCGGGAATTGGAGATACGCAGTATTTT
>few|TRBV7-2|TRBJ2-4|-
CASSLGAATKNIQYF
TGTGCCAGCAGCTTAGGGGCCGCGACCAAAAACATTCAGTACTTC
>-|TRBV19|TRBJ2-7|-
CASSIDETYEQYF
TGTGCCAGTAGTATTGACGAGACCTACGAGCAGTACTTC
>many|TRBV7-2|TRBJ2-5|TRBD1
CASSPGTADPETQYF
TGTGCCAGCAGCCCAGGGACAGCGGACCCTGAAACCCAGTACTTC